This entry lists 2 T cell receptor beta chains sequenced from one sample in a study of response to subunit inactivated influenza vaccine. TCRdb used MiXCR to reprocess the RT-PCR reads, holding one entry per CDR3 protein. The data show some 850,000 distinct CDR3 sequences, about 18% seen once. The sequencing here drew on PBMCs from blood, taken about 5 days after vaccination. These receptors came from a man aged 50-59 years who received an inactivated influenza vaccine.

This clonotype has a handful of counts. This chain uses TRBV7-9 with TRBJ2-7; D remains unclear. CDR1 is SEHNR, CDR2 FQNEAQ, per germline (reference sequence). This CDR3 comprises 12 residues. The ends were cut back, 3 bases at V and 0 bases at J, with 3 bases in the middle. CDR3 amino acids: CASSFVSYEQYF. CDR3 DNA: TGTGCCAGCAGCTTTGTCTCCTACGAGCAGTACTTC. Together with reference TRBV7-9 and TRBJ2-7, the CDR3 gives the full variable domain: DTGVSQNPRHKITKRGQNVTFRCDPISEHNRLYWYRQTLGQGPEFLTYFQNEAQLEKSRLLSDRFSAERPKGSFSTLEIQRTEQGDSAMYLCASSFVSYEQYFGPGTRLTVT.

This clonotype was recorded a few times. The J gene is TRBJ2-7, the V gene TRBV5-1, with a tentative D call TRBD1 (6 bases). V was cut by 4 bases and J by 6 bases, with 26 bases left in between. The CDR3 spans 17 residues. The V gene's germline CDR1 is SGHRS and CDR2 YFSETQ. In DNA, the CDR3 is TGCGCCAGCAGCGGTACAGGGAATCGGGTAGTCCCAGGCGAGCAGTACTTC. It specifies CASSGTGNRVVPGEQYF.